The present T cell receptor beta chain was sequenced within a study of T cell responses to AZD1222 COVID-19 vaccine. Whole-study context: Pooled in the analysis were second doses at about 4 or about 12 weeks.

The study's findings and limits: Compared with day 0, the breadth and depth of the Spike-specific TCR repertoire rose significantly after two doses of AZD1222. Sampling captured repertoires only after the peak T cell response. Clonal diversity was possibly underestimated, and the donors were mostly white British, with more females.

V lost 5 bases and J lost 0, with 10 bases in between. The CDR3 contains 15 residues. In germline, CDR1 is SEHNR, CDR2 FQNEAQ (reference sequence). With regard to this clone: Its target is unknown.

TCRdb's copy holds only in-frame clones and misses some; the assay was immunoSEQ multiplex PCR. The sample includes roughly 100,000 clones, 89% of them seen just once. The sample was peripheral blood, taken on day 0 of AZD1222 vaccination. The receptor's source is an adult in good health. The chain links TRBV7-9 to TRBJ1-4; TRBD1 might be the D (6 bases). The chain's CDR3 is CASSPTGSTNEKLFF. The CDR3 DNA sequence: TGTGCCAGCAGCCCTACAGGGTCAACTAATGAAAAACTGTTTTTT.